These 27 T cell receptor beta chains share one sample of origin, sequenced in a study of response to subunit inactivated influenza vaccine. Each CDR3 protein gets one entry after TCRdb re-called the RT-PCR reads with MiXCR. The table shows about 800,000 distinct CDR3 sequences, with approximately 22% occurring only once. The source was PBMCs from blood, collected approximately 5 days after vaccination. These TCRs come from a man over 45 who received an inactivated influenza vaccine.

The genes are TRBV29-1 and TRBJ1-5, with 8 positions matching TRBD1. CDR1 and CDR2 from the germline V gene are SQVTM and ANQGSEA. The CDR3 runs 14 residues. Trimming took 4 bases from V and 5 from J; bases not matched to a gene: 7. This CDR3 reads CSVASGGFDQPQHF. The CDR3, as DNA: TGCAGCGTTGCATCAGGGGGCTTCGATCAGCCCCAGCATTTT.

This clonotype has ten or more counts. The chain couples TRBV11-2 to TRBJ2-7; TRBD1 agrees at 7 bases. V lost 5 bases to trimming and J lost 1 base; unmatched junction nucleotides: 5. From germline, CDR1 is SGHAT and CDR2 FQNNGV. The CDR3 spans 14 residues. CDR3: CASSQYRGSYEQYF. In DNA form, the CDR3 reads TGTGCCAGCAGCCAGTACAGGGGTTCCTACGAGCAGTACTTC.

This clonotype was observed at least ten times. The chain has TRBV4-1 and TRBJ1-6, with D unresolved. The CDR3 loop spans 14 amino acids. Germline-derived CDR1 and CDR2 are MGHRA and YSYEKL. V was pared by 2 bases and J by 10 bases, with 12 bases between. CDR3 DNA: TGCGCCAGCAGCCAAAATATCGGGCTGTCACCCCTCCACTTT. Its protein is CASSQNIGLSPLHF.

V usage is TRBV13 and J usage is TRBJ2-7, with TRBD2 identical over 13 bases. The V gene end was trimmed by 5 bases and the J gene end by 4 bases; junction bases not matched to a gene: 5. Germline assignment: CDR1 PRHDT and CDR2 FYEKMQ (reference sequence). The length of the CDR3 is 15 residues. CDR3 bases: TGTGCCAGCAGCGCAAGACTAGCGGGAGGATACGAGCAGTACTTC. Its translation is CASSARLAGGYEQYF.

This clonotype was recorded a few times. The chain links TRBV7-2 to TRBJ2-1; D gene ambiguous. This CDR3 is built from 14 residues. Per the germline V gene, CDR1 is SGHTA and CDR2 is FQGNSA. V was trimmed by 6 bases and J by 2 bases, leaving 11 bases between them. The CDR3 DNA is TGTGCCAGCAGAGGGCAGGTGCCCTACAATGAGCAGTTCTTC. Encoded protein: CASRGQVPYNEQFF.

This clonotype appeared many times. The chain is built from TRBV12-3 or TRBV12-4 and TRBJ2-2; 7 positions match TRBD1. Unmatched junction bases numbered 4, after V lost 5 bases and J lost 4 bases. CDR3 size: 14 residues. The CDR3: CASSATGVTGELFF. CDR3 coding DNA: TGTGCCAGCAGTGCTACAGGGGTCACCGGGGAGCTGTTTTTT.

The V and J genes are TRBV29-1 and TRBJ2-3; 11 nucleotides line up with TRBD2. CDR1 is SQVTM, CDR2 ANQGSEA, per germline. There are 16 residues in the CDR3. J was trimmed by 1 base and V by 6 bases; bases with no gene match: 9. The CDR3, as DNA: TGCAGCGTGGTGCCGGGACTAGCGGCGCGCACAGATACGCAGTATTTT. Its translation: CSVVPGLAARTDTQYF.

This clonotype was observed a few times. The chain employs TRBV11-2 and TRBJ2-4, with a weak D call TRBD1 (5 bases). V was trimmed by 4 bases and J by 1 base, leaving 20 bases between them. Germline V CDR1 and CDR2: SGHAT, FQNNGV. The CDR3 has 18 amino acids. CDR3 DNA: TGTGCCAGCAGCTCATCTAAACAGTGGGGCTTGGCCAAAAACATTCAGTACTTC. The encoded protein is CASSSSKQWGLAKNIQYF.

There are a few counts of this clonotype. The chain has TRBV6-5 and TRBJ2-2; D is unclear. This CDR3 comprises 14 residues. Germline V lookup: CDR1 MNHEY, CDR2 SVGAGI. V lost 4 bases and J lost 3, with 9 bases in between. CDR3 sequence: CASSFRPHTGELFF. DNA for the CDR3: TGTGCCAGCAGTTTTAGGCCCCACACCGGGGAGCTGTTTTTT.

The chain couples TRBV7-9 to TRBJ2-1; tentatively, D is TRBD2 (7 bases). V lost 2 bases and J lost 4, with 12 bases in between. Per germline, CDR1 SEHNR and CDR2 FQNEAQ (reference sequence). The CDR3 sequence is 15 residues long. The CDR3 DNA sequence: TGTGCCAGCAGCTTATGGGGGGGCCGGTACAATGAGCAGTTCTTC. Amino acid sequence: CASSLWGGRYNEQFF.

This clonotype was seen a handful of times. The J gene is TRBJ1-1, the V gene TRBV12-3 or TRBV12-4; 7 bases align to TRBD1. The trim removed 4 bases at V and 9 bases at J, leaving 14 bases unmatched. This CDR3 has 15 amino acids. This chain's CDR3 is CASSSNQGVGMKAFF. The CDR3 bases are TGTGCCAGCAGTTCGAATCAGGGGGTCGGGATGAAAGCTTTCTTT.

The CDR3 spells CASSLGGGPFNEQFF. DNA of the CDR3: TGTGCCAGCAGCTTGGGGGGAGGGCCCTTTAATGAGCAGTTCTTC. The V call is TRBV5-6, the J call TRBJ2-1; 7 bases align to TRBD2. V was clipped by 0 bases and J by 7 bases; unmatched bases: 7. The CDR3 runs to 15 residues. Germline V lookup: CDR1 SGHDT, CDR2 YYEEEE.

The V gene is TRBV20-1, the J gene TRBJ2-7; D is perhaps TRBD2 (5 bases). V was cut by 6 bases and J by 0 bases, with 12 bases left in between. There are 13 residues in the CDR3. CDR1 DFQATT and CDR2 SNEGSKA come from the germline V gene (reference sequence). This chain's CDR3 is CSADKAGSYEQYF. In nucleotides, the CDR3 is TGCAGTGCCGATAAGGCGGGCTCCTACGAGCAGTACTTC.

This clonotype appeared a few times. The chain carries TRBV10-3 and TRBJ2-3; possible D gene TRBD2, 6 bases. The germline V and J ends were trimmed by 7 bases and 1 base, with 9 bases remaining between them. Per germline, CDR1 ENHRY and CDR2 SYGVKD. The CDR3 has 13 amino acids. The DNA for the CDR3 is TGTGCCATCACCCGGGAGCGCACAGATACGCAGTATTTT. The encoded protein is CAITRERTDTQYF.

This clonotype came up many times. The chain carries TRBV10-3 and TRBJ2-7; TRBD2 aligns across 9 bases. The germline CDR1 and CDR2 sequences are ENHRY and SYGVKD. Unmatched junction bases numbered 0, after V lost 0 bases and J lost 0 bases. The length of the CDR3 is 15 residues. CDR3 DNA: TGTGCCATCAGTGAGTCTAGCGGGAGCTCCTACGAGCAGTACTTC. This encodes CAISESSGSSYEQYF.

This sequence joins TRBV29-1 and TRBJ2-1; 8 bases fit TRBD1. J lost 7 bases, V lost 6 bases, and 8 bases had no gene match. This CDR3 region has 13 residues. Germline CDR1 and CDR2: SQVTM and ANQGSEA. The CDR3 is CSVERTGWNEQFF. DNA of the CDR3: TGCAGCGTGGAAAGGACAGGGTGGAATGAGCAGTTCTTC.

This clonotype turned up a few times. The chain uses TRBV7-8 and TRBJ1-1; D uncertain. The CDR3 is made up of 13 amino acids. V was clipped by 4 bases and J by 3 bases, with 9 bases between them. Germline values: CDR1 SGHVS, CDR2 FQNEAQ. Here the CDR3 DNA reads TGTGCCAGCAGCTCCCGGGAGGACACTGAAGCTTTCTTT. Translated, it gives CASSSREDTEAFF.

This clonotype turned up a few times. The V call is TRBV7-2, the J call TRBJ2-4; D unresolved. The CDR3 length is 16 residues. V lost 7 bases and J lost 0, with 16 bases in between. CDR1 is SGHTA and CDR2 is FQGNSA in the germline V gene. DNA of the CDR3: TGTGCCAGCACCCCTTTTCAGTTGCTAGCCAAAAACATTCAGTACTTC. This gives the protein CASTPFQLLAKNIQYF.

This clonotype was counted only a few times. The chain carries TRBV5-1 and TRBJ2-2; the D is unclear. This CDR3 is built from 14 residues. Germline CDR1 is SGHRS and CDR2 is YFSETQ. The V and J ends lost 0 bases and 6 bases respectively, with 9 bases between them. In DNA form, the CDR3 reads TGCGCCAGCAGCTTGGTTGGTGGGCCCGGGGAGCTGTTTTTT. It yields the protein CASSLVGGPGELFF.

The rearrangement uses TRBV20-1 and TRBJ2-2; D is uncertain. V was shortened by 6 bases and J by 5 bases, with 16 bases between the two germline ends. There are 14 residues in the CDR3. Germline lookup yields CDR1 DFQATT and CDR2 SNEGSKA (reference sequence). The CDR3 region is CSAVRPSWTGELFF. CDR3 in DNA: TGCAGTGCGGTCCGGCCTAGTTGGACCGGGGAGCTGTTTTTT.

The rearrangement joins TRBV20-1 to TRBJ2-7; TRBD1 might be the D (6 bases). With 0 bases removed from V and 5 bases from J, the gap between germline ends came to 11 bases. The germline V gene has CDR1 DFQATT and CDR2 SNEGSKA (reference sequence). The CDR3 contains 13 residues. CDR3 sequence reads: CSARDNGGNEQYF. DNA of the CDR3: TGCAGTGCTAGAGATAATGGGGGCAACGAGCAGTACTTC.

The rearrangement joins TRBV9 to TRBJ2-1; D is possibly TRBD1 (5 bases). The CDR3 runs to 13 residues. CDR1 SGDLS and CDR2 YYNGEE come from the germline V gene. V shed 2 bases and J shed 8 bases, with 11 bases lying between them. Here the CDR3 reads CASSVGQGHEQFF. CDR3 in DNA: TGTGCCAGCAGCGTTGGGCAGGGTCATGAGCAGTTCTTC.

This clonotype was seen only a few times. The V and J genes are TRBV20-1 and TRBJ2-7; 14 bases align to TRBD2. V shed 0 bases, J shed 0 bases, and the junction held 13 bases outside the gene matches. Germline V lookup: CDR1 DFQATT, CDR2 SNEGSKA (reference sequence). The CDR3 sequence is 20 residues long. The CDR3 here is CSARDLVRGLAGESSYEQYF. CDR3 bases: TGCAGTGCTAGAGATCTGGTTCGGGGACTAGCGGGAGAGAGCTCCTACGAGCAGTACTTC.

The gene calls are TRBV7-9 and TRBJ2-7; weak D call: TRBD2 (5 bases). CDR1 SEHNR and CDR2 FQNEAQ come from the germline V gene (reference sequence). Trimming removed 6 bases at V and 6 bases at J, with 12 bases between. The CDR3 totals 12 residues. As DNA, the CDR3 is TGTGCCAGCAGTCCGCGCGGGCTCGAGCAGTACTTC. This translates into CASSPRGLEQYF.

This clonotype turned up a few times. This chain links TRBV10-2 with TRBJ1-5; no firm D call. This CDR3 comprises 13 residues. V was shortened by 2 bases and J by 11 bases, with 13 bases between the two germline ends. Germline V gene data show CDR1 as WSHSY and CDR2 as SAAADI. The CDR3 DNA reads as TGCGCCAGCAGTGAGAATGACATGCTAACCCAGCATTTT. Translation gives CASSENDMLTQHF.

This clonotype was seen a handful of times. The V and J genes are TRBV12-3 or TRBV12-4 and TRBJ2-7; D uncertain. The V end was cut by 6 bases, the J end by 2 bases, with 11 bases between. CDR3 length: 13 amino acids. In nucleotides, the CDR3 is TGTGCCAGCAGCTCGGGCCTGCCCTACGAGCAGTACTTC. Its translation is CASSSGLPYEQYF.

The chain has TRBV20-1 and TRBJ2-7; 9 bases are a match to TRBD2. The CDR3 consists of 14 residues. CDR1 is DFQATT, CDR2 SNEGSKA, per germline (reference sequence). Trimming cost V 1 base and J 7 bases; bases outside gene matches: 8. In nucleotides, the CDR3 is TGCAGTGCTAGAGTCGGGGTAGCGGGGGTTGAGCAGTACTTC. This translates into CSARVGVAGVEQYF.